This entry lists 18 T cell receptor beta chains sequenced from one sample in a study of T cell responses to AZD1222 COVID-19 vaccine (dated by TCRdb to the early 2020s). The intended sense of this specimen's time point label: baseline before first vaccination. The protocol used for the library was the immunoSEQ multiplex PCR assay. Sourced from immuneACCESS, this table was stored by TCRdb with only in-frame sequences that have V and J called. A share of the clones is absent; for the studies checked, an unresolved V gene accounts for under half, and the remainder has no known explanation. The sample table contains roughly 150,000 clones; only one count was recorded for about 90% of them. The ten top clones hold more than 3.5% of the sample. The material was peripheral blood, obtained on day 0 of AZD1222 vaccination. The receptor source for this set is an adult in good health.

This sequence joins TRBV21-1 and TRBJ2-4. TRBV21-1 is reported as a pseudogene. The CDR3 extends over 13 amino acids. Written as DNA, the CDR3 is TGTGCCAGCAGCAAAGCTACCCCGGCCATTCAGTACTTC. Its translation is CASSKATPAIQYF.

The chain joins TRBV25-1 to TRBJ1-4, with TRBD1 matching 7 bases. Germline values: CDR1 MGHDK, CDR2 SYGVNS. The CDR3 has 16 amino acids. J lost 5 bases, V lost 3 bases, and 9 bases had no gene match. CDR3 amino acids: CASSDYRGGKNEKLFF. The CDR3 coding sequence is TGTGCCAGCAGTGACTACAGGGGTGGAAAAAATGAAAAACTGTTTTTT.

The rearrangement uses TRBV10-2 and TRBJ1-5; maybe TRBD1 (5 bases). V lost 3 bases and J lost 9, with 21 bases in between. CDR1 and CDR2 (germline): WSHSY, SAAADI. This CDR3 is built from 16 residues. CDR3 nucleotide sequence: TGCGCCAGCAGTGACCCTCTACGACAGACCGGGAGGCCCCAGCATTTT. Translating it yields CASSDPLRQTGRPQHF.

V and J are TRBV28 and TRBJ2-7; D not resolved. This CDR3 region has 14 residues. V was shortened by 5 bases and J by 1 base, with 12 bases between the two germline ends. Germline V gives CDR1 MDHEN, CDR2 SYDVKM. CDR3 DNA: TGTGCCAGCAGTCCCCAAGTGGGGTCCTACGAGCAGTACTTC. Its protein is CASSPQVGSYEQYF.

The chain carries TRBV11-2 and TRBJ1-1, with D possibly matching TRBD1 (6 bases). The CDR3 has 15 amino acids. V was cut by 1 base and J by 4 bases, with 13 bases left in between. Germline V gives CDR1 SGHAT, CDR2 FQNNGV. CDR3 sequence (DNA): TGTGCCAGCAGCTTAGCCCTACAGGGAACCACTGAAGCTTTCTTT. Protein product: CASSLALQGTTEAFF. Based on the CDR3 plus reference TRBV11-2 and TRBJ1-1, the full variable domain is EAGVAQSPRYKIIEKRQSVAFWCNPISGHATLYWYQQILGQGPKLLIQFQNNGVVDDSQLPKDRFSAERLKGVDSTLKIQPAKLEDSAVYLCASSLALQGTTEAFFGQGTRLTVV.

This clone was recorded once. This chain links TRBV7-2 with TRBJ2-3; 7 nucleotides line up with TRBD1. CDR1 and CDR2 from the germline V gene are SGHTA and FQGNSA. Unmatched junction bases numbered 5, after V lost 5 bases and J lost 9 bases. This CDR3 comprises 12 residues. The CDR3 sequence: CASSLDRETQYF. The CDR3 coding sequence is TGTGCCAGCAGCCTTGACAGGGAGACGCAGTATTTT.

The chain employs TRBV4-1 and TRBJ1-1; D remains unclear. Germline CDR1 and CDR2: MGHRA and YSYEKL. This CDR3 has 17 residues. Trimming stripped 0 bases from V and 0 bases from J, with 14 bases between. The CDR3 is CASSQDHWEVVNTEAFF. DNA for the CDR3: TGCGCCAGCAGCCAAGATCATTGGGAAGTTGTGAACACTGAAGCTTTCTTT.

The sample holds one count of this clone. CDR3 sequence: CASSDITLGSGYTF. CDR3 coding DNA: TGTGCCAGCAGCGACATTACTCTGGGATCCGGCTACACCTTC. V gene TRBV7-3 combines with J gene TRBJ1-2; no clear D gene. The germline V gene has CDR1 SGHTA and CDR2 FQGTGA. V dropped 5 bases and J dropped 8 bases, with 18 bases sitting between them. The CDR3 is 14 residues long.

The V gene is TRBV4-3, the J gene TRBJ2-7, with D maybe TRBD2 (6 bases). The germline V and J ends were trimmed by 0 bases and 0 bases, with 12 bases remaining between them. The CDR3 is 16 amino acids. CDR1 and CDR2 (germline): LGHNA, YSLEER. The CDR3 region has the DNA TGCGCCAGCAGCCAAGAACTGGCGGGGATCTCCTACGAGCAGTACTTC. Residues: CASSQELAGISYEQYF.

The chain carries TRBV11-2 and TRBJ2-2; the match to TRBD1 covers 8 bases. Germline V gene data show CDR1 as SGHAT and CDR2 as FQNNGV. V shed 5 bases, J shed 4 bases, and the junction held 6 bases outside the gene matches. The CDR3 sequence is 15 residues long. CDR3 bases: TGTGCCAGCAGCCAGGGACAGGTCCCCACCGGGGAGCTGTTTTTT. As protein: CASSQGQVPTGELFF.

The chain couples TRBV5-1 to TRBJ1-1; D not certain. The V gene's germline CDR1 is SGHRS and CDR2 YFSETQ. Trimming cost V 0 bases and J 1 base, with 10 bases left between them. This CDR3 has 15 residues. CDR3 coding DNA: TGCGCCAGCAGCTTGGCCGTAGGCGGGAACACTGAAGCTTTCTTT. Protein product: CASSLAVGGNTEAFF.

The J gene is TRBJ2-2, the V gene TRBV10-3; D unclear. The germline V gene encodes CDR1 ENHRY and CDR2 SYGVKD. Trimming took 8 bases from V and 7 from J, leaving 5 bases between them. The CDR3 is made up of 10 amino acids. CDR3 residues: CAIWDGELFF. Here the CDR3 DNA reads TGTGCCATCTGGGACGGGGAGCTGTTTTTT.

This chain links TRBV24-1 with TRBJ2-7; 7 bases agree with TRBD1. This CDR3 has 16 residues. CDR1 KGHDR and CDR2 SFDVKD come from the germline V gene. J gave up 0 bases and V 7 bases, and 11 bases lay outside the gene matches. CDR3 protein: CATRREGGSSSYEQYF. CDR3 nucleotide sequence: TGTGCCACCAGGAGGGAAGGGGGCTCCTCCTCCTACGAGCAGTACTTC.

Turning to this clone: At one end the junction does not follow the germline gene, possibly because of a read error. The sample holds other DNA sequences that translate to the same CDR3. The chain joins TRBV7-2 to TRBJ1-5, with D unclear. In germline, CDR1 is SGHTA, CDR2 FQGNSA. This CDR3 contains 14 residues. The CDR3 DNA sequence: TGTGCCAGCAGCTTAGCAGGCAGCAACCAGCCCCAGCATTTT. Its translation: CASSLAGSNQPQHF.

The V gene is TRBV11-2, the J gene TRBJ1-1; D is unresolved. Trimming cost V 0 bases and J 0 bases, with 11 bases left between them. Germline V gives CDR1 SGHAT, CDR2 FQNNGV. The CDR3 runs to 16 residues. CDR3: CASSLDIARMNTEAFF. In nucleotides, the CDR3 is TGTGCCAGCAGCTTAGATATTGCCAGAATGAACACTGAAGCTTTCTTT.

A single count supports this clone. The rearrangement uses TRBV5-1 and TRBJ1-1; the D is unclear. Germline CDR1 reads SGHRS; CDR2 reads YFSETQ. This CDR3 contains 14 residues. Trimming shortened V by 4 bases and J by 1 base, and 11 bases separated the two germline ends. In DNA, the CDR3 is TGCGCCAGCAGCGTCAACGGATGGAACACTGAAGCTTTCTTT. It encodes CASSVNGWNTEAFF.

The CDR3 region has the DNA TGTGCCAGTAGTAGCCAGGTTCCGAATCAGCCCCAGCATTTT. Protein product: CASSSQVPNQPQHF. The chain carries TRBV19 and TRBJ1-5; D uncertain. This CDR3 is built from 14 residues. The V and J ends lost 4 bases and 4 bases respectively, with 11 bases between them. From germline, CDR1 is LNHDA and CDR2 SQIVND (reference sequence).

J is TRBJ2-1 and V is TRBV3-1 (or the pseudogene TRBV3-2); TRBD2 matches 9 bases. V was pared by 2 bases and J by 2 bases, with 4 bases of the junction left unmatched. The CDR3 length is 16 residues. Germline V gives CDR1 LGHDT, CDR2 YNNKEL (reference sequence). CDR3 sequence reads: CASSQSLAGTYNEQFF. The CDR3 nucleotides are TGTGCCAGCAGCCAATCCCTAGCGGGAACCTACAATGAGCAGTTCTTC.